The 23 T cell receptor beta chains below were found in one sample sequenced in a study of T cells in Graves' hyperthyroidism and ophthalmopathy (dated by TCRdb to between 2019 and 2020). To prepare the library, multiplex PCR was applied. Sequenced using an Illumina HiSeq 2000. The TCR beta CDR3 regions were amplified from the RNA transcripts. For the first round of RT-PCR on the TCR CDR3, the HTBI primer set was used together with the Qiagen OneStep RT-PCR kit. TCRdb trimmed the raw reads at Q25, called clones with MiXCR and kept productive beta chains. Identical CDR3 proteins give one entry, which carries the most common genes and DNA. The table for this sample lists 530,000 or so distinct CDR3 sequences; over 15% of them were counted only once. The top ten constitute around 17% of the sample. Specimen: blood. The receptor source for this set is a woman between 18 and 29 years old with Graves' ophthalmopathy.

This clonotype has a handful of counts. The chain couples TRBV6-1 to TRBJ2-7; the D gene is possibly TRBD2 (7 bases). Trimming cost V 10 bases and J 3 bases, with 16 bases left between them. The CDR3 covers 13 residues. Germline V gene sequence: CDR1 MNHNS, CDR2 SASEGT. The DNA of the CDR3 is TGTGCCACCAGGGGCGGGAGAGTCTACGAGCAGTACTTC. Residues: CATRGGRVYEQYF.

The genes are TRBV5-1 and TRBJ2-5, with TRBD2 matching 7 bases. Germline trimming cut 4 bases from V and 5 bases from J; bases unmatched to any gene: 5. Germline V gene data show CDR1 as SGHRS and CDR2 as YFSETQ. The CDR3 is 13 residues long. CDR3 bases: TGCGCCAGCAGCCGGGGGGACTCGGAGACCCAGTACTTC. It yields the protein CASSRGDSETQYF.

V and J are TRBV20-1 and TRBJ2-5; 9 nucleotides agree with TRBD2. CDR3 size: 14 residues. Trimming at V came to 2 bases and at J to 4 bases, leaving 5 bases not matched to a gene. Germline lookup yields CDR1 DFQATT and CDR2 SNEGSKA (reference sequence). CDR3 sequence (DNA): TGCAGTGCTAGATATAGCGGGAGTTCAGAGACCCAGTACTTC. This translates into CSARYSGSSETQYF.

The rearrangement uses TRBV11-2 and TRBJ1-3, with D uncertain. V was shortened by 1 base and J by 8 bases, with 15 bases between the two germline ends. CDR3 length: 15 residues. Looked up from germline, CDR1 is SGHAT and CDR2 is FQNNGV. CDR3 sequence: CASSLVAELGDTIYF. The CDR3 nucleotides are TGTGCCAGCAGCTTAGTAGCCGAATTGGGAGACACCATATATTTT.

In this sample, this clonotype turned up many times. V and J are TRBV30 and TRBJ1-6, with D maybe TRBD1 (5 bases). V shed 0 bases and J shed 5 bases, with 14 bases lying between them. Germline lookup yields CDR1 GTSNPN and CDR2 SVGIG (reference sequence). This CDR3 comprises 16 residues. The CDR3 region has the DNA TGTGCCTGGAGTGTACTCGGGACTTTAGATAATTCACCCCTCCACTTT. Translation gives CAWSVLGTLDNSPLHF.

This clonotype was seen many times. The chain couples TRBV5-1 to TRBJ1-3; D uncertain. Trimming took off 4 bases at V and 0 bases at J, with 11 bases between the two ends. CDR1 and CDR2 from the germline V gene are SGHRS and YFSETQ. This CDR3 contains 15 residues. CDR3 nucleotides: TGCGCCAGCAGCGGTGGACGTAGCTCTGGAAACACCATATATTTT. This sequence encodes CASSGGRSSGNTIYF. Full variable domain (outside the CDR3, taken from reference TRBV5-1 and TRBJ1-3): KAGVTQTPRYLIKTRGQQVTLSCSPISGHRSVSWYQQTPGQGLQFLFEYFSETQRNKGNFPGRFSGRQFSNSRSEMNVSTLELGDSALYLCASSGGRSSGNTIYFGEGSWLTVV.

This clonotype was picked up many times. The genes are TRBV6-2 or TRBV6-3 and TRBJ1-2; D is unresolved. Trimming removed 5 bases at V and 4 bases at J, with 11 bases between. The V gene's germline CDR1 is MNHEY and CDR2 SVGEGT. The CDR3 is made up of 13 amino acids. CDR3 sequence reads: CASSPDLIYGYTF. CDR3 bases: TGTGCCAGCAGTCCCGACCTAATCTATGGCTACACCTTC.

The chain carries TRBV6-1 and TRBJ2-2; a possible D gene is TRBD1 (7 bases). Trimming shortened V by 3 bases and J by 5 bases, and 19 bases separated the two germline ends. This CDR3 comprises 17 residues. Germline lookup yields CDR1 MNHNS and CDR2 SASEGT. CDR3 region: CASSEVPGQGGTGELFF. CDR3 DNA sequence: TGTGCCAGCAGTGAGGTCCCGGGGCAGGGGGGAACCGGGGAGCTGTTTTTT.

This clonotype came up many times. This chain links TRBV2 with TRBJ2-3; D might be TRBD2 (6 bases). Per the germline V gene, CDR1 is SNHLY and CDR2 is FYNNEI. The V end lost 3 bases, the J end lost 2 bases, and 12 bases lay between the germline ends. This CDR3 is built from 15 residues. CDR3 sequence: CASSDYAGLTDTQYF. The CDR3 nucleotides read TGTGCCAGCAGTGACTATGCGGGACTCACAGATACGCAGTATTTT.

In this sample, this clonotype turned up a few times. This chain uses TRBV28 with TRBJ1-1; tentative D call: TRBD1 (5 bases). This CDR3 comprises 17 residues. V lost 2 bases to trimming and J lost 1 base, with 17 bases between them. Looked up from germline, CDR1 is MDHEN and CDR2 is SYDVKM. DNA for the CDR3: TGTGCCAGCAGTTTAGGACAAAGGAGAGGGAAGAACACTGAAGCTTTCTTT. It specifies CASSLGQRRGKNTEAFF.

This clonotype was seen at least ten times. The chain is built from TRBV13 and TRBJ2-2, with a tentative D call TRBD2 (7 bases). Between the trimmed V and J ends, which lost 5 bases and 2 bases, there was a span of 9 bases. Germline lookup yields CDR1 PRHDT and CDR2 FYEKMQ (reference sequence). The CDR3 totals 14 residues. CDR3 bases: TGTGCCAGCAGCGGCGGGGGCAACACCGGGGAGCTGTTTTTT. Translation gives CASSGGGNTGELFF.

Many counts were recorded for this clonotype. The rearrangement uses TRBV3-1 and TRBJ2-3; 8 bases fit TRBD1. Per germline, CDR1 LGHDT and CDR2 YNNKEL (reference sequence). The CDR3 runs 15 residues. V trimming: 0 bases; J trimming: 6 bases; junction bases outside the gene matches: 5. DNA for the CDR3: TGTGCCAGCAGCCAAGATCGACAGGGGACGGATACGCAGTATTTT. Translating gives CASSQDRQGTDTQYF.

V usage is TRBV9 and J usage is TRBJ1-4, with D perhaps matching TRBD1 (5 bases). Deletions cut 0 bases from V and 4 bases from J, with 10 bases between. The CDR3 loop spans 15 amino acids. Germline V CDR1 and CDR2: SGDLS, YYNGEE. DNA for the CDR3: TGTGCCAGCAGCGTAGCTGCTGGGGGTAATGAAAAACTGTTTTTT. Protein: CASSVAAGGNEKLFF.

This clonotype was detected ten times or more. The CDR3 here is CASSPLGRGDYGYTF. CDR3 sequence (DNA): TGTGCCAGCAGCCCCCTAGGGAGGGGGGACTATGGCTACACCTTC. The chain employs TRBV7-3 and TRBJ1-2, with D possibly TRBD1 on 6 matching bases. V was clipped by 5 bases and J by 3 bases, with 16 bases between them. CDR3 length: 15 amino acids. The germline V gene has CDR1 SGHTA and CDR2 FQGTGA. Full variable domain (remainder filled in from reference TRBV7-3 and TRBJ1-2): GAGVSQTPSNKVTEKGKYVELRCDPISGHTALYWYRQSLGQGPEFLIYFQGTGAADDSGLPNDRFFAVRPEGSVSTLKIQRTERGDSAVYLCASSPLGRGDYGYTFGSGTRLTVV.

This clonotype was observed many times. V and J are TRBV27 and TRBJ2-7, with TRBD1 matching over 8 bases. Germline-derived CDR1 and CDR2 are MNHEY and SMNVEV (reference sequence). Unmatched junction bases numbered 3, after V lost 5 bases and J lost 3 bases. CDR3 size: 13 residues. The CDR3 nucleotides are TGTGCCAGCAGTATGACAGGGGACTACGAGCAGTACTTC. Translating gives CASSMTGDYEQYF.

This rearrangement joins TRBV5-1 to TRBJ2-5; 7 bases are shared with TRBD1. The V segment lost 4 bases and the J segment 2 bases; nucleotides outside the gene matches: 8. The CDR3 extends over 15 amino acids. Per the germline V gene, CDR1 is SGHRS and CDR2 is YFSETQ. In nucleotides, the CDR3 is TGCGCCAGCAGCCCGGGCAGGGGGATACAAGAGACCCAGTACTTC. This gives the protein CASSPGRGIQETQYF.

As concerns this clonotype: A much bigger clone sits one base away, suggesting this may be a read error. The rearrangement joins TRBV5-1 to TRBJ1-1; a weak D match, TRBD1 (5 bases). Germline V gene data show CDR1 as SGHRS and CDR2 as YFSETQ. There are 14 residues in the CDR3. V was shortened by 6 bases and J by 3 bases, with 15 bases between the two germline ends. This chain's CDR3 is CASNWRQLDTEAFF. The CDR3 coding sequence is TGCGCCAGCAACTGGAGACAGTTGGACACTGAAGCTTTCTTT.

This clonotype turned up a few times. CDR3: CASSQDHGDSPLHF. As DNA, the CDR3 is TGCGCCAGCAGCCAAGATCACGGGGATTCACCCCTCCACTTT. The V call is TRBV4-1, the J call TRBJ1-6; D unclear. The CDR3 totals 14 residues. V dropped 0 bases and J dropped 8 bases, with 8 bases sitting between them. Germline CDR1 and CDR2: MGHRA and YSYEKL.

V gene TRBV7-2 combines with J gene TRBJ2-5; 13 bases fit TRBD2. J gave up 5 bases and V 5 bases, and 5 bases lay outside the gene matches. The V gene's germline CDR1 is SGHTA and CDR2 FQGNSA. The CDR3 has 15 amino acids. The CDR3 DNA follows: TGTGCCAGCAGCCGGACTAGCGGGAGTGGTGAGACCCAGTACTTC. It yields the protein CASSRTSGSGETQYF.

This clonotype has a handful of counts. The J gene is TRBJ1-5, the V gene TRBV18, with D tentatively TRBD1 (6 bases). CDR3 size: 17 residues. Germline CDR1 KGHSH, CDR2 LQKENI. Trimming cost V 3 bases and J 4 bases, with 19 bases left between them. The CDR3 here is CASSPSGARAGNQPQHF. The CDR3 DNA reads TGTGCCAGCTCACCGTCGGGGGCGCGGGCTGGGAATCAGCCCCAGCATTTT.

This clonotype was observed a few times. A clone one base away is much larger, so this may be a read error. The V gene is TRBV4-3, the J gene TRBJ2-3; TRBD2 aligns across 9 bases. Germline CDR1 is LGHNA and CDR2 is YSLEER. The CDR3 runs to 13 residues. The junction had 6 bases not matched to a gene; V was cut back by 8 bases and J by 6 bases. The CDR3 spells CASPGGRADTQYF. The CDR3 coding sequence is TGCGCCAGCCCCGGCGGGAGGGCGGATACGCAGTATTTT.

This clonotype was detected ten times or more. V gene TRBV2 combines with J gene TRBJ2-5; 12 bases fit TRBD2. This CDR3 is 17 amino acids long. With 4 bases clipped from V and 5 bases from J, the junction kept 11 bases outside the gene matches. The germline V gene encodes CDR1 SNHLY and CDR2 FYNNEI. The CDR3 sequence is CASSGRLAGVKVETQYF. CDR3 in DNA: TGTGCCAGCAGTGGACGACTAGCGGGGGTGAAAGTGGAGACCCAGTACTTC.

This chain links TRBV29-1 with TRBJ1-2, with D hard to call. The V and J ends lost 5 bases and 8 bases respectively, with 9 bases between them. This CDR3 contains 10 residues. Germline V CDR1 and CDR2: SQVTM, ANQGSEA. The CDR3 DNA reads TGCAGCGTTCCCTATAGGGGCTACACCTTC. Translation gives CSVPYRGYTF.